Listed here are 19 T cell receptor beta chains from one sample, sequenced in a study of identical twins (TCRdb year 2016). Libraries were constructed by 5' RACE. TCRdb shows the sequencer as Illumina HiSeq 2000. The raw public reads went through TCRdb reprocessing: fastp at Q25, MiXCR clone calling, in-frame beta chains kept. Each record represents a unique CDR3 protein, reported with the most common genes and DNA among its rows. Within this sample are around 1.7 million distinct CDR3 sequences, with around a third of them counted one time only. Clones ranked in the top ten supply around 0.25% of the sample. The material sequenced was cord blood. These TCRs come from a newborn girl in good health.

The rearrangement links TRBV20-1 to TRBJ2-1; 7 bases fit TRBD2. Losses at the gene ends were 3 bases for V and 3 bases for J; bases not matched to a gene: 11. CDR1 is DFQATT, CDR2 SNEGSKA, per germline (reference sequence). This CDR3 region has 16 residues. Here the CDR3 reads CSASGPGGTRYNEQFF. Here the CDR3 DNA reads TGCAGTGCTAGTGGCCCCGGGGGGACCCGCTACAATGAGCAGTTCTTC.

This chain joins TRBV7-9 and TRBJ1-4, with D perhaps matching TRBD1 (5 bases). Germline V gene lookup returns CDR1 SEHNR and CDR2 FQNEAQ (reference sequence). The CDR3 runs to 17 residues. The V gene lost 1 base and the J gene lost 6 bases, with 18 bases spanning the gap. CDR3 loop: CASSLGGDSGYDEKLFF. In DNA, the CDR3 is TGTGCCAGCAGCTTAGGGGGGGACTCTGGCTACGATGAAAAACTGTTTTTT.

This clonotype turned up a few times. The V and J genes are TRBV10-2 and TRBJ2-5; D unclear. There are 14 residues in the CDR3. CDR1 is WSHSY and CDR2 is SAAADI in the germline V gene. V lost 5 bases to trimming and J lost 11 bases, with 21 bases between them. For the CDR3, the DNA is TGCGCCAGCAGTTTCGCGGCTCCCTCTATAGAGCAGTACTTC. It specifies CASSFAAPSIEQYF.

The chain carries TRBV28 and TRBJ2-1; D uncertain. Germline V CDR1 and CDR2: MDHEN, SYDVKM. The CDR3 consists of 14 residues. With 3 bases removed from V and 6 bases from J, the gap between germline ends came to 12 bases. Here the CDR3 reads CASSFWALGNEQFF. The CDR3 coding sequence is TGTGCCAGCAGTTTTTGGGCCCTGGGCAATGAGCAGTTCTTC.

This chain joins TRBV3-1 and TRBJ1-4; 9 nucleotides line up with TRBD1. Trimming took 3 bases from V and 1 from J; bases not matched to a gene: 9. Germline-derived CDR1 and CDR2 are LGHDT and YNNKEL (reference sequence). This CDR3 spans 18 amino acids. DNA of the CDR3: TGTGCCAGCAGCCAGGATCGGACAGGGGTGATAACTAATGAAAAACTGTTTTTT. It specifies CASSQDRTGVITNEKLFF.

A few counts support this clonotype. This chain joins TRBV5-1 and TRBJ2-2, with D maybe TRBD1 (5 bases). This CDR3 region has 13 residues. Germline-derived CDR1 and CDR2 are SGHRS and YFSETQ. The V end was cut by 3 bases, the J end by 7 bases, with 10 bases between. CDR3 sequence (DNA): TGCGCCAGCAGCTCAACAGGAGACGGGGAGCTGTTTTTT. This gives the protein CASSSTGDGELFF.

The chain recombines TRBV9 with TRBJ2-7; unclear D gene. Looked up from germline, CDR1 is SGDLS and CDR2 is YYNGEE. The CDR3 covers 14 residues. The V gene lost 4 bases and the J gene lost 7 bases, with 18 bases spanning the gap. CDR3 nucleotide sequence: TGTGCCAGCAGCTCTCTTCCGCCGCTTAGTGAGCAGTACTTC. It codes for CASSSLPPLSEQYF.

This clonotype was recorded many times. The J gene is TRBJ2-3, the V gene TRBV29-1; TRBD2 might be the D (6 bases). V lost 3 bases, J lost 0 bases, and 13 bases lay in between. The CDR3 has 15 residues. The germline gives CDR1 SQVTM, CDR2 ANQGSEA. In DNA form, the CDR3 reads TGCAGCGTTGAGTTAGCGGTACTTAGCACAGATACGCAGTATTTT. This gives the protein CSVELAVLSTDTQYF.

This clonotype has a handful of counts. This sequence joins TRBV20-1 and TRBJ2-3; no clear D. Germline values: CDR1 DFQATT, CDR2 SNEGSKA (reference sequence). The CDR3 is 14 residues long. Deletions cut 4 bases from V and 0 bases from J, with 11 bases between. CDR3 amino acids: CSAISDSSTDTQYF. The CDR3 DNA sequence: TGCAGTGCTATTAGTGATTCTAGCACAGATACGCAGTATTTT.

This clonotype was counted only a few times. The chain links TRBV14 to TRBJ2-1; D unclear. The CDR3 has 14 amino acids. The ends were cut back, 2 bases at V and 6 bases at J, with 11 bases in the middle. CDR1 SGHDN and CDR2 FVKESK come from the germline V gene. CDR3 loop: CASSQPRFRNEQFF. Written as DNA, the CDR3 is TGTGCCAGCAGCCAACCTAGATTTCGCAATGAGCAGTTCTTC. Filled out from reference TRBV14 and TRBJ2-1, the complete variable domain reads EAGVTQFPSHSVIEKGQTVTLRCDPISGHDNLYWYRRVMGKEIKFLLHFVKESKQDESGMPNNRFLAERTGGTYSTLKVQPAELEDSGVYFCASSQPRFRNEQFFGPGTRLTVL.

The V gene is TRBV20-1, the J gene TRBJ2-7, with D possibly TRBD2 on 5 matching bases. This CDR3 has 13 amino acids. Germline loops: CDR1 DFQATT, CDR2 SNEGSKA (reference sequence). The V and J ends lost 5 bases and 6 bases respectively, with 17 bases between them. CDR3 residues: CSAPGGPFLEQYF. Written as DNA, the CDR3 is TGCAGTGCTCCTGGCGGGCCCTTCCTCGAGCAGTACTTC.

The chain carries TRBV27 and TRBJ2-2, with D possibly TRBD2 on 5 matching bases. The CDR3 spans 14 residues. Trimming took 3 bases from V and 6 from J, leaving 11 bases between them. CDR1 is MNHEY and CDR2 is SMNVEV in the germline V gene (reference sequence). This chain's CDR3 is CASSFATSSGELFF. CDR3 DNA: TGTGCCAGCAGTTTCGCCACTAGTTCCGGGGAGCTGTTTTTT.

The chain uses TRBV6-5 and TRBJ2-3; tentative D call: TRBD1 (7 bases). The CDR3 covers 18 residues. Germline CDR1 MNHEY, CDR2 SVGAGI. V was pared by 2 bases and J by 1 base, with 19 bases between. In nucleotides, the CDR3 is TGTGCCAGCAGTTACCGAAAGGGACAGCCGGGGGGCACAGATACGCAGTATTTT. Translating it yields CASSYRKGQPGGTDTQYF.

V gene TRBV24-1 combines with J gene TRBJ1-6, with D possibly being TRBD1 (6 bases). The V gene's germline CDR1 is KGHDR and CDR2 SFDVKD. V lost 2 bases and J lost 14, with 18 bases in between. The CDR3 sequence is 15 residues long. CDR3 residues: CATSDSGAPVVALHF. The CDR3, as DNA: TGTGCCACCAGTGATTCAGGGGCCCCAGTTGTGGCCCTCCACTTT.

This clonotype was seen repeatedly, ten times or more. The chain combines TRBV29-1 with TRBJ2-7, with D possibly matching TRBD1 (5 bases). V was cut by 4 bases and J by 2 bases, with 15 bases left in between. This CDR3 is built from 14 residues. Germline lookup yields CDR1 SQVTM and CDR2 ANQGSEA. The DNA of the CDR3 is TGCAGCGTTGGGGTCAGGGCTTCTACCTACGAGCAGTACTTC. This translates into CSVGVRASTYEQYF.

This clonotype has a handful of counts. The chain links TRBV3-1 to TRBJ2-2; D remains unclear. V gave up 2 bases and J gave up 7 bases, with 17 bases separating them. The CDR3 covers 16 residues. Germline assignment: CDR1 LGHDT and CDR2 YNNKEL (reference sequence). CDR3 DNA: TGTGCCAGCAGCCAACCAAAGACCCGTCTAGTCGGGGAGCTGTTTTTT. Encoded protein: CASSQPKTRLVGELFF.

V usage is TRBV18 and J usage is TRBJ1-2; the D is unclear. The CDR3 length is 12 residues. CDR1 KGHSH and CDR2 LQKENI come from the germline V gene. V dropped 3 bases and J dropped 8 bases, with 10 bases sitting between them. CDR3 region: CASSPLSQGYTF. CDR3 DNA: TGTGCCAGCTCACCGCTGTCACAGGGCTACACCTTC.

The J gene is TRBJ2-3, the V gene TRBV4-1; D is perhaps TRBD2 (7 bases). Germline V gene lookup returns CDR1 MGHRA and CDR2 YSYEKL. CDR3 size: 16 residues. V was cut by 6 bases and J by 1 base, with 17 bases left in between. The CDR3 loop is CASRQLGGGGTDTQYF. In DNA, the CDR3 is TGCGCCAGCAGGCAATTAGGGGGGGGTGGCACAGATACGCAGTATTTT.

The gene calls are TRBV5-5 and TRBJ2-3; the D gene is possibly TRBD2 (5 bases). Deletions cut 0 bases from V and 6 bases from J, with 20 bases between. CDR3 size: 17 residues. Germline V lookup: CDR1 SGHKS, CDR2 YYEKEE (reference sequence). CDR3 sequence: CASSLEWTLQRGDTQYF. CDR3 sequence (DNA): TGTGCCAGCAGCTTGGAATGGACTCTTCAGAGAGGGGATACGCAGTATTTT.